The 21 T cell receptor beta chains below come from one sample, sequenced in a study of tumor-infiltrating lymphocytes in primary liver carcinoma. TCR beta cDNA was made from around 460 ng total RNA with a constant-region primer. For TCR beta, libraries were produced by three nested multiplex PCR rounds using slightly modified ARM-PCR. Primers for the first two PCR rounds were TRBV1-TRBV30 forward primers and a C-beta reverse primer (about 10 cycles per round). Via MiXCR, TCRdb re-called the multiplex PCR reads, giving one row per CDR3 protein. Among approximately 110,000 distinct CDR3 sequences listed, approximately 70% were seen once. Co-extracted RNA and DNA came from approximately 20-30 mg of unsorted bulk tissue. What was sequenced was liver tumor tissue from sampling region 1. This sample's subset: tumor region T1, superior pole. The receptors originated from a woman in her sixties or seventies with primary liver carcinoma and hepatitis B virus infection.

This clonotype was seen at least ten times. The chain is built from TRBV29-1 and TRBJ2-1; no firm D call. CDR3 length: 12 amino acids. CDR1 and CDR2 from the germline V gene are SQVTM and ANQGSEA. V was cut by 3 bases and J by 8 bases, with 11 bases left in between. CDR3 protein: CSVDRRGDEQFF. In DNA, the CDR3 is TGCAGCGTTGATCGGCGCGGTGATGAGCAGTTCTTC.

This sequence joins TRBV11-2 and TRBJ2-7; 7 positions agree with TRBD1. Germline CDR1 is SGHAT and CDR2 is FQNNGV. V lost 5 bases, J lost 3 bases, and 10 bases stayed unmatched. The CDR3 has 15 residues. CDR3 loop: CASSDRDRDGYEQYF. DNA for the CDR3: TGTGCCAGCAGCGACCGCGACAGGGACGGCTACGAGCAGTACTTC.

V gene TRBV28 combines with J gene TRBJ1-2, with TRBD1 matching over 8 bases. The CDR3 extends over 13 amino acids. CDR1 is MDHEN, CDR2 SYDVKM, per germline. With 3 bases clipped from V and 4 bases from J, the junction kept 1 base outside the gene matches. The CDR3 region has the DNA TGTGCCAGCAGTTTTGACAGGGGCTATGGCTACACCTTC. It encodes CASSFDRGYGYTF.

This clonotype was detected a few times. Germline and junction disagree at one end, which may indicate a read error. The chain carries TRBV11-2 and TRBJ1-1; 7 positions match TRBD1. The germline gives CDR1 SGHAT, CDR2 FQNNGV. The CDR3 has 17 residues. CDR3 bases: TGTGCCTGCAGCTTATTCCCCCGGACAGGTATGAACACTGAGGCCTTCTTT. Its protein is CACSLFPRTGMNTEAFF.

This clonotype was found a few times. The CDR3 end shows no conserved phenylalanine or tryptophan, and so a read error is likely. The rearrangement uses TRBV6-1 and TRBJ1-1; D is ambiguous. Germline V CDR1 and CDR2: MNHNS, SASEGT. The CDR3 length is 14 residues. V was trimmed by 10 bases and J by 3 bases, leaving 18 bases between them. The CDR3 sequence: CATRMIPEDTEAFL. In nucleotides, the CDR3 is TGTGCCACCCGCATGATCCCGGAGGACACTGAAGCTTTCCTT.

In regard to this clonotype: The CDR3 end shows no conserved phenylalanine or tryptophan, and so a read error is likely. V and J are TRBV12-3 or TRBV12-4 and TRBJ1-1; no reliable D call. This CDR3 contains 13 residues. CDR3 loop: CASSGRENTEAFL. DNA of the CDR3: TGTGCCAGCAGTGGACGGGAGAACACTGAGGCTTTCCTT.

Concerning this clonotype itself: Just one base apart from a much larger clone, this may be a read error. V is TRBV6-2 or TRBV6-3 and J is TRBJ2-7; D gene uncertain. Per the germline V gene, CDR1 is MNHEY and CDR2 is SVGEGT. The CDR3 covers 16 residues. The CDR3 protein is CASSYSRTESSYKQYF. In DNA, the CDR3 is TGTGCCAGCAGTTACTCAAGGACGGAAAGCTCCTACAAGCAGTACTTC.

Comment on this clonotype: This may be a read error: a much more frequent sequence differs by one nucleotide. The chain has TRBV6-6 and TRBJ2-7; weak D call: TRBD1 (6 bases). Germline lookup yields CDR1 MNHNY and CDR2 SVGAGI (reference sequence). V gave up 5 bases and J gave up 0 bases, with 17 bases separating them. CDR3 size: 16 residues. CDR3 in DNA: TGTGCCAGCAGTCATCCCCAACAGGGACACTCCTACGAGCAGTACTTC. It translates to CASSHPQQGHSYEQYF.

The table lists this clonotype with many counts. V usage is TRBV6-6 and J usage is TRBJ1-2, with TRBD1 matching 9 bases. V lost 9 bases, J lost 8 bases, and 10 bases stayed unmatched. The CDR3 is 13 residues long. Germline V lookup: CDR1 MNHNY, CDR2 SVGAGI (reference sequence). The CDR3 sequence: CASDRGSSKGYTF. The CDR3 nucleotides are TGTGCCAGTGACAGGGGGAGTTCGAAGGGCTACACCTTC.

This chain links TRBV11-3 with TRBJ1-1; D is uncertain. This CDR3 is 13 amino acids long. The germline V gene has CDR1 SGHNT and CDR2 YENEEA. V lost 5 bases and J 4 bases, leaving 11 bases between the germline ends. In DNA form, the CDR3 reads TGTGCCAGCAGCCATTCACTTGCCACTGAAGCTTTCTTT. Translation gives CASSHSLATEAFF. The complete variable domain, with remaining parts taken from reference TRBV11-3 and TRBJ1-1, reads EAGVVQSPRYKIIEKKQPVAFWCNPISGHNTLYWYLQNLGQGPELLIRYENEEAVDDSQLPKDRFSAERLKGVDSTLKIQPAELGDSAVYLCASSHSLATEAFFGQGTRLTVV.

Points on this clonotype: One junction end disagrees with the germline gene, perhaps due to a read error. The chain carries TRBV11-2 and TRBJ1-1, with a possible D match to TRBD1 (6 bases). Germline V gene data show CDR1 as SGHAT and CDR2 as FQNNGV. The CDR3 contains 14 residues. In nucleotides, the CDR3 is TGTGCCAGCAGCGCGCGCACAGGGCGGACTGAAGCTTCCTTT. Translating it yields CASSARTGRTEASF.

For this clonotype: Relative to the germline gene, one junction end is altered; a read error may explain this. The genes are TRBV11-1 and TRBJ2-4, with TRBD2 as a possible D gene (6 bases). Germline V gives CDR1 SGHAT, CDR2 FQDESV (reference sequence). CDR3 size: 14 residues. The CDR3 region is CASSLVGREDIQYF. The CDR3 coding sequence is TGTGCCAGCAGCTTAGTCGGCAGGGAGGACATACAGTACTTC.

This clonotype was seen at least ten times. V and J are TRBV28 and TRBJ2-7, with 9 nucleotides matching TRBD2. Germline lookup yields CDR1 MDHEN and CDR2 SYDVKM. The CDR3 sequence is 15 residues long. Unmatched junction bases numbered 6, after V lost 6 bases and J lost 0 bases. The CDR3 here is CASSDSGSLSYEQYF. The CDR3 region has the DNA TGTGCCAGCAGCGATAGCGGGAGCCTCTCCTACGAGCAGTACTTC.

Concerning this clonotype: This could be a read error, since a much larger clone is one nucleotide away. The chain combines TRBV29-1 with TRBJ2-3, with D possibly TRBD1 on 5 matching bases. Trimming stripped 2 bases from V and 6 bases from J, with 12 bases between. Germline CDR1 reads SQVTM; CDR2 reads ANQGSEA. The CDR3 has 13 amino acids. The CDR3 coding sequence is TGCAGCGTTGAATTAGGGGTCGGGGATACGCAGTATTTT. Its protein is CSVELGVGDTQYF.

Of note for this clonotype: A junction boundary mismatches the germline segment, possibly from a read error. The rearrangement uses TRBV7-8 and TRBJ2-4; 8 bases line up with TRBD2. The CDR3 has 15 amino acids. The germline V gene encodes CDR1 SGHVS and CDR2 FQNEAQ. The CDR3 sequence is CASSFSAGELNIKYF. The CDR3 coding sequence is TGTGCCAGCAGCTTCTCAGCGGGAGAATTGAACATTAAGTACTTC.

This clonotype showed up just a few times. The rearrangement links TRBV28 to TRBJ1-6, with D uncertain. CDR3 length: 15 residues. Looked up from germline, CDR1 is MDHEN and CDR2 is SYDVKM. Trimming took off 6 bases at V and 0 bases at J, with 9 bases between the two ends. The CDR3 loop reads CASSLQSSYNSPLHF. The CDR3 DNA is TGTGCCAGCAGCCTACAGAGCTCCTATAATTCACCCCTCCACTTT.

This clonotype was observed many times. This chain joins TRBV29-1 and TRBJ2-3; no clear D gene. Trimming left V 4 bases short and J 2 bases short, with 7 bases between. This CDR3 contains 12 residues. Looked up from germline, CDR1 is SQVTM and CDR2 is ANQGSEA. The CDR3 protein is CSVATYTDTQYF. The CDR3 region has the DNA TGCAGCGTTGCCACCTACACAGATACGCAGTATTTT.

A remark on this clonotype: A much larger clone sits a single nucleotide away, making a read error possible. This rearrangement joins TRBV29-1 to TRBJ1-1; D possibly corresponds to TRBD1 (6 bases). The V gene lost 4 bases and the J gene lost 0 bases, with 12 bases spanning the gap. Germline CDR1 is SQVTM and CDR2 is ANQGSEA. CDR3 length equals 14 residues. The CDR3: CSVVGGQLNTEAFF. The CDR3 DNA reads TGCAGCGTTGTGGGGGGGCAGCTGAACACTGAAGCTTTCTTT.

This clonotype was seen more than once but under ten times. The V gene is TRBV30, the J gene TRBJ1-5, with a tentative D call TRBD1 (5 bases). Trimming stripped 1 base from V and 3 bases from J, with 10 bases between. This CDR3 region has 14 residues. CDR1 is GTSNPN, CDR2 SVGIG, per germline (reference sequence). Written as DNA, the CDR3 is TGTGCCTGGAGTGGTGACAGTCACAATCAGCCCCAGCATTTT. This translates into CAWSGDSHNQPQHF.

This clonotype was seen many times. This chain links TRBV6-6 with TRBJ1-2; TRBD1 agrees at 7 bases. V lost 7 bases, J lost 1 base, and 9 bases stayed unmatched. Per the germline V gene, CDR1 is MNHNY and CDR2 is SVGAGI (reference sequence). The CDR3 runs 15 residues. CDR3 nucleotide sequence: TGTGCCAGCACGATAGGGACAGATAATAACTATGGCTACACCTTC. It specifies CASTIGTDNNYGYTF.

As concerns this clonotype: Lacking the conserved final phenylalanine or tryptophan, this CDR3 likely reflects a read error. CDR3: CATEDRDNSPLHS. CDR3 bases: TGTGCCACGGAGGACAGGGATAATTCACCCCTCCACTCT. The rearrangement uses TRBV11-2 and TRBJ1-6, with 8 bases lining up with TRBD1. Germline V gives CDR1 SGHAT, CDR2 FQNNGV. V lost 10 bases to trimming and J lost 5 bases; unmatched junction nucleotides: 4. This CDR3 is built from 13 residues.